This TCR beta chain was sequenced for a study of cytomegalovirus exposure and HLA in healthy donors (dated by TCRdb to about 2017). Context from the whole study: An earlier analysis of fewer than 750 of the donors reported about 280 Gb of sequence data and 117 million unique TCR beta sequences obtained from about 179 million T cells. Roughly 300 gigabases of sequencing data and around 80 million unique TCR sequences made up an early release that covered fewer than 650 HLA-typed donors. Of the 398 genotyped donors, over 70% fell in the genetic ancestry cluster associated with self-reported Caucasian donors. The aim of the study was to test whether cataloging public T cell receptors could identify signatures of past pathogen exposure. The T cell repertoires of around 670 subjects were profiled by immunosequencing and related to cytomegalovirus serostatus. Besides the first cohort of roughly 640 subjects, a separate validation cohort made up of around 120 different subjects was used. High-throughput TCR immunosequencing, statistical association of individual TCRs with disease status, and machine learning were combined to predict cytomegalovirus infection status. In a later analysis, previously published TCR beta repertoires from 550 to 700 donors were re-analyzed and high-resolution HLA genotyping was added so that TCR occurrence patterns could be studied. Rather than drawing on any new phenotypic data, the later analysis identified candidate immune exposures from TCR beta sequences and the way those sequences occurred across donors. In an earlier analysis of a few hundred of the donors, high-throughput TCR beta sequencing was used to judge whether each TCR beta V gene segment behaved as functional or pseudogenic. Donor age, sex, ethnicity and CMV serostatus were compiled alongside the repertoire data. A later genetic analysis took genome-wide SNP genotypes for about 55% of the 666 donors and used that subset as a discovery cohort. Every repertoire in the discovery cohort had been generated on one and the same sequencing platform. HLA typing covered class I and class II loci at four-digit resolution. The number of donors typed differed by locus, with about 620-630 for A, B, C, DRB1 and DQB1, roughly 520 for DQA1, 600 to 610 for DPA1, and some 470 for DPB1. A handful of DR-DQ haplotypes were treated as single units for association and clustering because of strong linkage in the cohort. On average, around 200,000 unique TCR beta nucleotide sequences were sequenced per donor among 350 to 400 genotyped donors of the cohort, with 15% to 20% of those sequences being non-productive.

The cohort consisted of 666 healthy bone marrow donors. All cohort members were sampled while nominally healthy, although unrecorded immune exposures were likely present. The donor was CMV seropositive and was included in the group of some 290 seropositive cohort members. Every donor gave a peripheral blood sample, and the peripheral blood mononuclear cells from that sample were used for TCR beta sequencing. Genomic DNA extraction from the blood cell samples was performed with the Qiagen DNeasy Blood Extraction Kit. Turning to this clone: The target of this receptor is not known. Qualities for individual bases were not recorded, and no much larger clone is one base off. Different DNA sequences within this sample yield the same CDR3.

On the study overall, not on this receptor specifically: V-gene and J-gene trimming of TCR beta chains was associated with a missense DCLRE1C variant in a later genetic analysis, and the association was replicated in an independent cohort. Only TCR beta chains were sequenced in this cohort, and the absence of alpha or paired-chain data limited detectable features. In the study, some 160 TCR beta chains were listed as associated with cytomegalovirus. When HLA alleles, especially DR and DQ, strongly co-occurred, TCR associations were difficult to assign to individual alleles. A further reported finding was that TCR beta sequences accurately predicted the HLA-A and HLA-B alleles for most subjects in the first cohort. A later analysis found that TCR association rates varied across HLA loci, with DRB1 alleles showing the most associated TCRs and HLA-C alleles the fewest. The 87-base-pair reads could not distinguish some IMGT-functional V segments, including TRBV6-2 and TRBV6-3, so those segments were excluded. Linkage disequilibrium might explain the correlated functional status among segregating V segments, but an unknown experimental factor could not be ruled out. While some public TCRs were present in many individuals, most TCR sequences turned up only very rarely across donors. Broadly in line with IMGT annotations, most TCR beta V segments showed up in productive rearrangements about 87% or about 30% of the time in an earlier analysis of 587 of the donors. In a later analysis, some 18,000 TCR beta sequences were associated with specific HLA alleles at a false discovery rate of 0.05. The only immune exposure information available for the cohort was CMV serostatus. Fewer than 20 rarely observed V segments, including chromosome 9 orphons, were excluded from the earlier analysis of approximately 500 of the donors because counts were too low. The sequencing pipeline was judged likely to have produced a cluster of highly shared sequence variants as a technical artifact. In vitro tests confirmed that three of the cytomegalovirus-associated TCR beta chains recognize cytomegalovirus antigens. According to a later analysis, most CMV-associated TCR beta chains appeared to be HLA-restricted, and the HLA associations seemed to be driven largely by CMV exposure. The classifier was reported to diagnose cytomegalovirus status with high specificity and sensitivity in both the original and validation cohorts. According to a later analysis, parvovirus B19, influenza, CMV and Epstein-Barr virus appeared linked to several top co-occurrence clusters. Because some donors lacked HLA typing at each locus, the association tests relied only on the typed subset. A later analysis found that HLA-associated TCR beta chains were more clonally expanded and had lower generation probabilities than equally common non-associated chains. According to the authors, the approach could potentially be generalized to other disease states and immunological phenotypes. Roughly uniform sequencing depth across donors was assumed in presence/absence analyses, although this assumption may not hold. A later genetic analysis reported fewer N-insertions in productive TCRs among donors in an Asian-associated ancestry cluster than the roughly 700-donor mean.

Libraries were constructed by the immunoSEQ multiplex PCR assay. A mixture of 60 forward primers for TCR Vbeta segments and 13 reverse primers for TCR Jbeta segments was used in the multiplex PCR. The CDR3 region of rearranged TCR beta genes was amplified from genomic DNA by a multiplex PCR assay. Amplified TCR beta libraries were sequenced as 87-base-pair reads on the Illumina HiSeq System. Concerning the study's data processing: A later analysis tallied around 80 million unique TCR beta chains across the 700 or so repertoires, and approximately 11 million of those chains were shared by two or more donors. Raw reads were error-corrected and collapsed into unique sequences by a nearest-neighbor algorithm in which closely related sequences were merged to remove PCR and sequencing errors. V, D and J gene segments were assigned by aligning CDR3 sequences to IMGT reference sequences. For a sequence to be retained, at least a six-nucleotide match to both a V gene segment and a J gene segment was required. Rearrangements were called productive when the CDR3 lacked stop codons and stayed in frame with V and J; all others were non-productive. Following IMGT convention, CDR3 was defined as the stretch from the second conserved V-encoded cysteine to the conserved J-encoded phenylalanine. In an earlier analysis of more than 550 of the donors, sequences lacking an unambiguous match to a single V gene segment were excluded. An earlier analysis of approximately 590 of the donors called V segments functional above 56.7% productive rearrangements and segregating when the between-donor standard deviation exceeded 5%. A statistical classification framework was built for diagnosing cytomegalovirus status from the catalog of TCR beta chain sequences. In a later analysis, TCR nucleotide sequences were compared against IMGT/GENE-DB human TR gene sequences so that V and J genes could be assigned. In a later analysis, CDR3 sequences and most-parsimonious VDJ recombination scenarios were assigned using the TCRdist pipeline. In a later analysis, every TCR beta chain was defined by the combination of its CDR3 amino acid sequence and its V-gene family, and reads without a unique V-gene family were dropped. To address suspected cross-contamination and a sequencing artifact, a later analysis removed roughly 640 highly shared, low-generation-probability nucleotide sequences. In a later analysis, a clonal expansion index was calculated for each public chain from normalized within-repertoire ranks of inferred template counts. A later analysis computed generation probabilities with a VDJ recombination model fitted to out-of-frame rearrangements, and checked the results against IGoR. A later analysis scored TCR-TCR, TCR-HLA and TCR-CMV co-occurrence with hypergeometric tests, applying a repertoire-size bias correction to TCR pairs. False discovery rates were estimated in a later analysis by permuting HLA or CMV assignments 20 times. A later analysis grouped co-occurring TCRs with DBSCAN, adding TCRdist sequence similarity when clustering within HLA-allele-positive subsets. Co-occurrence clustering excluded repertoires with fewer than 30,000 or more than 120,000 public chains, plus five with anomalous nucleotide sharing. TCRdb mirrors the immuneACCESS table, restricted to in-frame sequences. Some clones are absent from its copies; in checked studies, under half trace to an unresolved V gene, and the reason for the others is unknown. The DNA gave D and trimming, while V, J and clone size come from that table. This sample has more than 100,000 clones in its table, and around 80% of those were observed once. The top ten constitute 7.5% to 9% of the sample.

Trimming removed 4 bases from V and 7 bases from J; the gene matches leave 6 bases unexplained. The CDR3 covers 15 residues, taking in both the cysteine and the phenylalanine. CDR3 DNA only is kept here, 45 bases in frame from base 1. Via the germline V gene, CDR1 is SGHRS and CDR2 YFSETQ. The specimen sequenced was PBMCs. Here the chain combines TRBV5-1 and TRBJ2-1, with TRBD2 matching 12 junction bases. The clonotype comes from a female donor in good health and CMV-seropositive. The CDR3 protein: CASSPLAGGPNEQFF. The bases read TGCGCCAGCAGCCCGCTAGCGGGGGGGCCGAATGAGCAGTTCTTC.